This T cell receptor (beta chain) came from a study of cytomegalovirus exposure and HLA in healthy donors. Findings of the study overall: High sensitivity and specificity were reportedly achieved when the classifier diagnosed cytomegalovirus status.

This clone is a singleton in its sample. Its matching antigen is unknown. The germline V gene encodes CDR1 LNHDA and CDR2 SQIVND (reference sequence). After removal of 3 bases from V and 5 bases from J, the junction contained 6 bases not matched to a gene. This CDR3 spans 15 amino acids. Assay used: immunoSEQ multiplex PCR; TCRdb lists only in-frame clones, some missing. Here the sample spans 200,000 to 250,000 clones, roughly 88% being singletons. Sequenced sample: PBMCs. The rearrangement uses TRBV19 and TRBJ1-5; 8 nucleotides agree with TRBD1. The receptor was derived from a woman aged 18-29 years in good health and CMV-seronegative. The CDR3 sequence is CASSMTGVKHQPQHF. The CDR3 coding sequence is TGTGCCAGTAGTATGACAGGGGTGAAGCATCAGCCCCAGCATTTT.